This T cell receptor (beta chain) was captured by sequencing in a study of blood T cell repertoires in COVID-19. CDR3 length: 13 amino acids. V dropped 4 bases and J dropped 13; count of bases not matched to a gene: 9. Germline CDR1 SGHRS, CDR2 YFSETQ. Method: immunoSEQ multiplex PCR; TCRdb's copy keeps in-frame clones and lacks some. The sample carries over 150,000 clones, roughly 84% recorded once. Individuals drawn from around 25 US areas were roughly 18 to 95 years old. Each recovered donor of Cohort 3 presented with two negative PCRs, clearance, or symptom resolution. The chain uses TRBV5-1 and TRBJ2-3, with 10 bases aligning to TRBD2. The clonotype comes from a woman in her forties or fifties who had recovered from COVID-19. Sample: PBMCs or T cells enriched from blood (not recorded which). DNA of the CDR3: TGCGCCAGCAGCCAGGAACTTGGGACTAGCGAGTATTTT. Protein sequence: CASSQELGTSEYF.